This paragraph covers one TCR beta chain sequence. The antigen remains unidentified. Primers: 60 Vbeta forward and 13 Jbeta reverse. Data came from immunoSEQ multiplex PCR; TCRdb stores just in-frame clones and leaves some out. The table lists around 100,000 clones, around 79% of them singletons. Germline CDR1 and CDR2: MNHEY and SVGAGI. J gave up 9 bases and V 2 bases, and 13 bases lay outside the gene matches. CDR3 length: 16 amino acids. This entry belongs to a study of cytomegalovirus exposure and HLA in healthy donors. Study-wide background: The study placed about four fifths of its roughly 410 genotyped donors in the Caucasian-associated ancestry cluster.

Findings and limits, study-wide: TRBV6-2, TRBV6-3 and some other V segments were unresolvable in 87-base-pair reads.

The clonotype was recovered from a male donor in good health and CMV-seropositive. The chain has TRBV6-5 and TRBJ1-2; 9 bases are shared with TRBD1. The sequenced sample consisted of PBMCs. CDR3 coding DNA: TGTGCCAGCAGTTACAGAAGACAGGGGGGACAGGGTAGCTACACCTTC. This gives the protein CASSYRRQGGQGSYTF.